The rows below give T cell receptor beta chains drawn from one sample of a study of T cell repertoires in cytomegalovirus infection. Their target antigens are unknown. MiXCR, run by TCRdb on the reads, gives a single entry per CDR3 protein. The repertoire holds about 770,000 distinct CDR3 sequences, with under 35% as singletons. Specimen: cultured CD8+ T cells from PBMCs, collected from culture after CMV antigen stimulation. All receptors derive from a human donor in good health (CMV status not recorded). Some clones in this sample may be carry-over from other donors' samples. Each CDR3 is given with its conserved first and last residue. Fields, in order: CDR3 DNA, CDR3 protein, clone size, V gene, D gene, J gene. D genes are given only for firm matches. Rows give clone size only sometimes, using once, few, many, or a class for an expanded clone.

TGTGCCAGCAGCATTACAGGGGTCTACACCGGGGAGCTGTTTTTT	CASSITGVYTGELFF	-	TRBV3-1	TRBD1	TRBJ2-2
TGCAGTGCTGAGCGGGTAAGCTCCTACAATGAGCAGTTCTTC	CSAERVSSYNEQFF	once	TRBV20-1	-	TRBJ2-1
TGTGCCAGTAGTTTTCGGGCTAGCGGGGGCCAGTACCTTGAGCAGTTCTTC	CASSFRASGGQYLEQFF	-	TRBV19	TRBD2	TRBJ2-1
TGTGCCAGCAGTCCCGGAGGCTACTCTGGGGCCAACGTCCTGACTTTC	CASSPGGYSGANVLTF	few	TRBV27	-	TRBJ2-6
TGTGCCAGCGTGGGGGGACAGGGGGCAGTAGATACGCAGTATTTT	CASVGGQGAVDTQYF	many	TRBV28	TRBD1	TRBJ2-3
TGTGCCAGCAGCGTAGGGGGCTTTTTTGAGCCCCAGCATTTT	CASSVGGFFEPQHF	few	TRBV27	TRBD1	TRBJ1-5
TGTGCTAGCAGCTTAGCAGGGTCCGGGGAGCTGTTTTTT	CASSLAGSGELFF	many	TRBV7-6	-	TRBJ2-2
TGTGCCAGCAGCTTAGGGGCTAACCCCTACGAGCAGTACTTC	CASSLGANPYEQYF	few	TRBV7-9	-	TRBJ2-7
TGTGCCAGCAGCCCTCGGACCAGACAGGCCTCTGAAGCTTTCTTT	CASSPRTRQASEAFF	-	TRBV12-3/TRBV12-4	-	TRBJ1-1
TGCGCCAGCAGCCCGGGGAGGGGCCAGTGGGGCTACACCTTC	CASSPGRGQWGYTF	-	TRBV5-1	-	TRBJ1-2
TGTGCCAGCAGCCCCGGACAGGGGACCTATAATTCACCCCTCCACTTT	CASSPGQGTYNSPLHF	-	TRBV7-2	TRBD1	TRBJ1-6
TGTGCCAGCAGAGTAGTACAGGGCGGGGCCTATGGCTACACCTTC	CASRVVQGGAYGYTF	-	TRBV12-3/TRBV12-4	-	TRBJ1-2
TGTGCCAGCAGCTTCCCATCCGGTTTGGGGGAGACCCAGTACTTC	CASSFPSGLGETQYF	-	TRBV11-2	-	TRBJ2-5
TGTGCCAGCAGCTCCGAACTAGCGGGGGGGACAGATACGCAGTATTTT	CASSSELAGGTDTQYF	many	TRBV7-6	TRBD2	TRBJ2-3
TGTGCCAGCAGCTTGGGGAGGGATGCGGGAAACACCATATATTTT	CASSLGRDAGNTIYF	-	TRBV7-9	-	TRBJ1-3
TGTGCTAGTGGTCCTTACGACAGGGGAGTTGGGTATGGCTACACCTTC	CASGPYDRGVGYGYTF	-	TRBV12-5	TRBD1	TRBJ1-2
TGTGCCACCAGCAGAGATCGAGGACAGAACACTGAAGCTTTCTTT	CATSRDRGQNTEAFF	few	TRBV15	-	TRBJ1-1
TGTGCCAGCAGTTTATCGGTTCCCGGACAGGGGGCATCCACCGGGGAGCTGTTTTTT	CASSLSVPGQGASTGELFF	-	TRBV27	TRBD1	TRBJ2-2
TGTGCCATCAGTGACCCCGGGACTAACCCTACCTACGAGCAGTACTTC	CAISDPGTNPTYEQYF	few	TRBV10-3	TRBD2	TRBJ2-7
TGTGCCAGCTCACCACTGGACCTTGAAGCTTTCTTT	CASSPLDLEAFF	once	TRBV18	-	TRBJ1-1
TGTGCCAGCAGAGCCCCCCGGATGACGAACACCGGGGAGCTGTTTTTT	CASRAPRMTNTGELFF	-	TRBV27	-	TRBJ2-2
TGTGCCAGCACCTTATCAAGCGGTAAAGATACGCAGTATTTT	CASTLSSGKDTQYF	many	TRBV7-2	-	TRBJ2-3
TGTGCCAGCAGTGTCGTCAGCCTATATCAGCCCCAGCATTTT	CASSVVSLYQPQHF	-	TRBV28	-	TRBJ1-5
TGCGCCAGCAGCCAAGGGGAAGGGTTGCCTGAAGCTTTCTTT	CASSQGEGLPEAFF	-	TRBV4-1	-	TRBJ1-1
TGTGCCAGTAGTATCCTGGACAGGGCTTGGGATAGACGCAATCAGCCCCAGCATTTT	CASSILDRAWDRRNQPQHF	few	TRBV19	TRBD1	TRBJ1-5
TGTGCCAGCAGTGGGGACATACAGAACACTGAAGCTTTCTTT	CASSGDIQNTEAFF	many	TRBV6-2/TRBV6-3	-	TRBJ1-1
TGTGCCAGCTCACCACCGACAGATTACAATGAGCAGTTCTTC	CASSPPTDYNEQFF	-	TRBV18	-	TRBJ2-1
TGTGCCAGCAGTTTGAAGGCGCGTGGGGAGCTGTTTTTT	CASSLKARGELFF	few	TRBV12-3/TRBV12-4	-	TRBJ2-2
TGTGCCACCAGTGATACTACTTACACTGAAGCTTTCTTT	CATSDTTYTEAFF	few	TRBV24-1	-	TRBJ1-1
TGTGCCAGTAGAGGGTTTTTGAACACTGAAGCTTTCTTT	CASRGFLNTEAFF	-	TRBV14	-	TRBJ1-1
-	CASNFQVSGTEAFF	-	TRBV6-5	-	TRBJ1-1
TGTGCCAGCAGCGGGCCGGGACAGGGTGGGAATGAGCAGTTCTTC	CASSGPGQGGNEQFF	few	TRBV7-3	TRBD1	TRBJ2-1
TGCGCCAGCAGCCAAGACAGTCTAGCGGGGGGTAGGGCCTACAATGAGCAGTTCTTC	CASSQDSLAGGRAYNEQFF	-	TRBV4-1	TRBD2	TRBJ2-1
TGTGCGGGGGGGACAGGGGGCAATGAGCAGTTCTTC	CAGGTGGNEQFF	few	TRBV12-3/TRBV12-4	TRBD1	TRBJ2-1
TGTGCCAGCAGCACTCACCCTCCGGGCACTGAAGCTTTCTTT	CASSTHPPGTEAFF	-	TRBV7-3	-	TRBJ1-1
TGTGCCAGCAGGGACAGGGTGGCTGAAGCTTTCTTT	CASRDRVAEAFF	-	TRBV7-9	TRBD1	TRBJ1-1
TGTGCCAGCAGCTTAGGGGGAAAAGGGAACTATGGCTACACCTTC	CASSLGGKGNYGYTF	many	TRBV7-8	-	TRBJ1-2
TGTGCCAGCAGCTTGGATAGCGTCGCGAAGTACTTC	CASSLDSVAKYF	-	TRBV5-5	-	TRBJ2-4
TGTGCCAGCAGTGTACCCCGGGGGCCTCAACCCCAGCATTTT	CASSVPRGPQPQHF	-	TRBV6-1	-	TRBJ1-5
TGCGCCAGCAGCCCCTATCCCGAGGGTTATAGCAATCAGCCCCAGCATTTT	CASSPYPEGYSNQPQHF	-	TRBV4-1	-	TRBJ1-5
TGCGCCAGCAGCTTGGGGACGGGACAAGGTGTACCAGCGGAGCAGTTCTTC	CASSLGTGQGVPAEQFF	-	TRBV5-1	-	TRBJ2-1
TGTGCCAGCAGCGCTAACCTTGAAGCTTTCTTT	CASSANLEAFF	few	TRBV7-9	-	TRBJ1-1
TGTGCCAGCGGGACTTCTGGTAATTCACCCCTCCACTTT	CASGTSGNSPLHF	-	TRBV7-9	-	TRBJ1-6
TGTGCCAGCAGCGGGACAGGTACCGGGGAGCTGTTTTTT	CASSGTGTGELFF	-	TRBV12-3/TRBV12-4	TRBD1	TRBJ2-2
TGTGCCAGCAGTCCCTCAGGGGGCCACTATGGCTACACCTTC	CASSPSGGHYGYTF	-	TRBV12-3/TRBV12-4	TRBD1	TRBJ1-2
TGTGCCAGCACCGCTGGGACTAGCGGCAACAATAAGCAGTTCTTC	CASTAGTSGNNKQFF	-	TRBV27	TRBD2	TRBJ2-1
TGTGCCAGCAGCCAAGACGGGACTAGCGGGGTCAATGAGCAGTTCTTC	CASSQDGTSGVNEQFF	few	TRBV2	TRBD2	TRBJ2-1
TGTGCCAGCAGCTTAACTCTAACGGGGTGGAATGAGCAGTTCTTC	CASSLTLTGWNEQFF	many	TRBV7-6	-	TRBJ2-1
TGTGCCAGTATAGCGGGGGGGAACACCGGGGAGCTGTTTTTT	CASIAGGNTGELFF	once	TRBV19	TRBD2	TRBJ2-2
TGTGCCAGCAGTTACTCGACACCAGGGGTCTCCTACGAGCAGTACTTC	CASSYSTPGVSYEQYF	-	TRBV6-5	-	TRBJ2-7
TGTGCCACCCGAGGATTTGCAGATACGCAGTATTTT	CATRGFADTQYF	few	TRBV24-1	-	TRBJ2-3
TGTGCCAGCAGCCAATTTGACGGCGAAAGCTCCTATAATTCACCCCTCCACTTT	CASSQFDGESSYNSPLHF	-	TRBV7-6	-	TRBJ1-6
TGTGCTAGTGGTTTGGTGGCAGGGGGCGCGCCCGGCGAGACCCAGTACTTC	CASGLVAGGAPGETQYF	few	TRBV12-5	TRBD1	TRBJ2-5